This entry lists 10 T cell receptor beta chains sequenced from one sample in a study of radiotherapy plus CTLA-4 blockade in lung cancer. Profiled with immunoSEQ multiplex PCR; TCRdb holds only in-frame clones, not every one. The top ten clones hold 15% to 20% of a sample with about 87,000 clones, around nine tenths of them seen once. The input for sequencing was peripheral blood, taken from a patient treated with radiotherapy plus ipilimumab. The receptors derive from a human donor with non-small cell lung cancer that progressed on radiotherapy plus ipilimumab.

The chain carries TRBV7-8 and TRBJ2-1; weak D call: TRBD2 (6 bases). The CDR3 length is 14 residues. Trimming left V 1 base short and J 9 bases short, with 13 bases between. Germline-derived CDR1 and CDR2 are SGHVS and FQNEAQ. The CDR3 bases are TGTGCCAGCAGCTTAGTCGCGGGGTGGATTGAGCAGTTCTTC. Encoded protein: CASSLVAGWIEQFF.

J is TRBJ1-2 and V is TRBV27; TRBD1 might be the D (6 bases). Germline V gene sequence: CDR1 MNHEY, CDR2 SMNVEV (reference sequence). This CDR3 has 13 residues. The ends were cut back, 6 bases at V and 5 bases at J, with 13 bases in the middle. The CDR3 region has the DNA TGTGCCAGCAGCAGGGGAAACAAGTATGGCTACACCTTC. Its translation is CASSRGNKYGYTF.

This rearrangement joins TRBV5-8 to TRBJ2-1, with D perhaps being TRBD1 or TRBD2 (6 bases each). This CDR3 contains 13 residues. The ends were cut back, 2 bases at V and 10 bases at J, with 13 bases in the middle. Germline V lookup: CDR1 SGHTS, CDR2 YDEGEE. CDR3 DNA sequence: TGTGCCAGCAGCTTCGGGAGAGGGGGGGAGCAGTTCTTC. Residues: CASSFGRGGEQFF.

The chain has TRBV11-3 and TRBJ2-5; D remains unclear. The CDR3 sequence is 15 residues long. V was shortened by 4 bases and J by 5 bases, with 17 bases between the two germline ends. Germline assignment: CDR1 SGHNT and CDR2 YENEEA. In nucleotides, the CDR3 is TGTGCCAGCAGCTCCCGGGTCCTTCTTTGGGAGACCCAGTACTTC. Translating gives CASSSRVLLWETQYF.

The V call is TRBV6-5, the J call TRBJ1-2; tentative D call: TRBD1 (5 bases). The CDR3 has 11 residues. Trimming removed 9 bases from V and 8 bases from J, with 13 bases in between. Looked up from germline, CDR1 is MNHEY and CDR2 is SVGAGI. CDR3 DNA sequence: TGTGCCAGTCAGGGAGGGAAGGGCTACACCTTC. This translates into CASQGGKGYTF.

The chain employs TRBV7-2 and TRBJ2-3; D is unresolved. Per the germline V gene, CDR1 is SGHTA and CDR2 is FQGNSA. Trimming removed 2 bases at V and 4 bases at J, with 13 bases between. The CDR3 runs to 15 residues. The chain's CDR3 is CASSLNRAVPDTQYF. DNA of the CDR3: TGTGCCAGCAGCTTAAATCGGGCCGTCCCAGATACGCAGTATTTT.

The rearrangement links TRBV30 to TRBJ2-1; 7 positions match TRBD2. J lost 2 bases, V lost 1 base, and 11 bases had no gene match. This CDR3 region has 17 residues. Germline V gene lookup returns CDR1 GTSNPN and CDR2 SVGIG (reference sequence). The DNA for the CDR3 is TGTGCCTGGAGTGGACCTCGAAGCGGGGCCCCCTACAATGAGCAGTTCTTC. Its protein is CAWSGPRSGAPYNEQFF.

V gene TRBV18 combines with J gene TRBJ2-1; no reliable D call. The V end was cut by 3 bases, the J end by 4 bases, with 1 base between. The CDR3 contains 11 residues. Germline CDR1 KGHSH, CDR2 LQKENI. DNA for the CDR3: TGTGCCAGCTCACCGTACAATGAGCAGTTCTTC. It encodes CASSPYNEQFF.

The rearrangement uses TRBV5-1 and TRBJ1-1; D gene ambiguous. The CDR3 totals 13 residues. Germline values: CDR1 SGHRS, CDR2 YFSETQ. Trimming removed 1 base from V and 6 bases from J, with 10 bases in between. This chain's CDR3 is CASSLSTLPEAFF. CDR3 nucleotide sequence: TGCGCCAGCAGCTTGAGTACACTACCTGAAGCTTTCTTT.

This clone was recorded only once. The rearrangement uses TRBV28 and TRBJ1-5; tentative D call: TRBD1 (5 bases). The CDR3 length is 18 residues. Trimming removed 4 bases from V and 0 bases from J, with 19 bases in between. CDR1 and CDR2 from the germline V gene are MDHEN and SYDVKM. The DNA of the CDR3 is TGTGCCAGCAGTTCCAGGGTGGTGGGATTATATAGCAATCAGCCCCAGCATTTT. The encoded protein is CASSSRVVGLYSNQPQHF.